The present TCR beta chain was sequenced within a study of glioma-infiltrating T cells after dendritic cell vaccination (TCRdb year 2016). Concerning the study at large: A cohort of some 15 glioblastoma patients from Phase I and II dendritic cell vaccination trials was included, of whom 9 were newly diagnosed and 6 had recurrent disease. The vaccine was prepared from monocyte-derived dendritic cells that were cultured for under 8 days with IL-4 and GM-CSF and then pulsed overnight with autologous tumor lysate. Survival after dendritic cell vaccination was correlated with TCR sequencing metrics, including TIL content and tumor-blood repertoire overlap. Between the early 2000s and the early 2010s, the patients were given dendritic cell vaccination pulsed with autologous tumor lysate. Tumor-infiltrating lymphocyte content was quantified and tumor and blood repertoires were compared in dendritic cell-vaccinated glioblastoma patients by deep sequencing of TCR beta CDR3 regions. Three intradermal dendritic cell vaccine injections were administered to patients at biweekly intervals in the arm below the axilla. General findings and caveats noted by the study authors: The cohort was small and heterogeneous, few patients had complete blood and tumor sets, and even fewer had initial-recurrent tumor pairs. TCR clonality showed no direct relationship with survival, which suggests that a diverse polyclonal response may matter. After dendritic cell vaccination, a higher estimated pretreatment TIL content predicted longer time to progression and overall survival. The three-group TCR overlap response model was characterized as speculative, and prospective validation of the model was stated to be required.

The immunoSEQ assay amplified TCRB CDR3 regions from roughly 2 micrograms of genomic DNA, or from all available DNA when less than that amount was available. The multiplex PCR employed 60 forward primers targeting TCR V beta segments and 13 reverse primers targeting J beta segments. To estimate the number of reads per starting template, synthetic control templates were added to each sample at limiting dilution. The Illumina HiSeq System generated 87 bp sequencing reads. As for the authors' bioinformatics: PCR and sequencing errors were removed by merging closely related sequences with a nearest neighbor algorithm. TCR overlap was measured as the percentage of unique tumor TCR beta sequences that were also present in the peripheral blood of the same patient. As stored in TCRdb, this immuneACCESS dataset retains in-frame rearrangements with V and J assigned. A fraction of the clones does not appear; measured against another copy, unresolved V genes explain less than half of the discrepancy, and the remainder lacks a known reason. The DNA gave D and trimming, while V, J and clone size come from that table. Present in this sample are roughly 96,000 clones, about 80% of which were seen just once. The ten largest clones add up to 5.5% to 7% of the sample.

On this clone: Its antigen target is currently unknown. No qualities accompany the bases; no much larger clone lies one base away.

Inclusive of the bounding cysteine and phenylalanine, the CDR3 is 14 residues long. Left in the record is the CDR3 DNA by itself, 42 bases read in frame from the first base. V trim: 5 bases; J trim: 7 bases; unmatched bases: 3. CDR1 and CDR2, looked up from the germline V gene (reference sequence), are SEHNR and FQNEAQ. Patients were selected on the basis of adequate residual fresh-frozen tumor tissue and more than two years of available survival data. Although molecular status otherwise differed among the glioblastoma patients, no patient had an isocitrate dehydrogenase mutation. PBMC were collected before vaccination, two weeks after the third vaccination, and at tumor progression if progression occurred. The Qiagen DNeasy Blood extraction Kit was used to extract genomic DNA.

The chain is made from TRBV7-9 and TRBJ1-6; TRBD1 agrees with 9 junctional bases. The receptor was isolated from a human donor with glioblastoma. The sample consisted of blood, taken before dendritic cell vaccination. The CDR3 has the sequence CASSKGQGNSPLHF. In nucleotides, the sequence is TGTGCCAGCAGCAAAGGACAGGGGAATTCACCCCTCCACTTT.